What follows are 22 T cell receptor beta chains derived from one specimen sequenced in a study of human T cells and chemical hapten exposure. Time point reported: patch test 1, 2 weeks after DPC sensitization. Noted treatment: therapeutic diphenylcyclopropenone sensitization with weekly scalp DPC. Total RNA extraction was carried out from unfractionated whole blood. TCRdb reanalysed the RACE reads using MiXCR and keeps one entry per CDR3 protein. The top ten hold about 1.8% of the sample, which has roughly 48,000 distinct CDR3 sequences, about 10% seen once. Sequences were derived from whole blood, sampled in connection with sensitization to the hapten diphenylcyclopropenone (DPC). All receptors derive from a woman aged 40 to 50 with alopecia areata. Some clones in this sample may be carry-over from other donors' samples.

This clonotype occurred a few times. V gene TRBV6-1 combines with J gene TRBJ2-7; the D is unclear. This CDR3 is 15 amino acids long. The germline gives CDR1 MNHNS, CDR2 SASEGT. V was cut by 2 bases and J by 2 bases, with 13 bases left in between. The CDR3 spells CASSEMGFLTYEQYF. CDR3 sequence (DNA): TGTGCCAGCAGTGAAATGGGATTCCTTACCTACGAGCAGTACTTC.

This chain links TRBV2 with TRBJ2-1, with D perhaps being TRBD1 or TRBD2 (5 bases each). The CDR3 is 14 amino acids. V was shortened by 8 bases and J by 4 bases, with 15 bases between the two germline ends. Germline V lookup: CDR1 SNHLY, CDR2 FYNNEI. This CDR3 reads CASRRGAGYNEQFF. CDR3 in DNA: TGTGCCAGCCGGAGAGGGGCCGGGTACAATGAGCAGTTCTTC.

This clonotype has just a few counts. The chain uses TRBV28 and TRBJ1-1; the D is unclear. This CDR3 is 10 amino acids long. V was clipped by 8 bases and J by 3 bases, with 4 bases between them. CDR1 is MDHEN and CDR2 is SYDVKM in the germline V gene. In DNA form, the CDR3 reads TGTGCCAGCGGATACACTGAAGCTTTCTTT. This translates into CASGYTEAFF.

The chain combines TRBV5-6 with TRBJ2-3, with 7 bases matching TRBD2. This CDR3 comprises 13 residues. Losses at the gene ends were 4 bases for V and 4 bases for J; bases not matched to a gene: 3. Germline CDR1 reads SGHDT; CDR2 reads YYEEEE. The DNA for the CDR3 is TGTGCCAGCAGCAACGGACTAGCAGATACGCAGTATTTT. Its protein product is CASSNGLADTQYF. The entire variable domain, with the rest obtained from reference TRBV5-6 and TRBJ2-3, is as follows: DAGVTQSPTHLIKTRGQQVTLRCSPKSGHDTVSWYQQALGQGPQFIFQYYEEEERQRGNFPDRFSGHQFPNYSSELNVNALLLGDSALYLCASSNGLADTQYFGPGTRLTVL.

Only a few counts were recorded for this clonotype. The DNA for the CDR3 is TGTGCCAGCAGCCCCAGCGCGGCGCTCGACGAGCAGTACTTC. Protein: CASSPSAALDEQYF. The chain uses TRBV9 and TRBJ2-7; no clear D gene. Trimming shortened V by 4 bases and J by 5 bases, and 16 bases separated the two germline ends. CDR3 length equals 14 residues. Germline lookup yields CDR1 SGDLS and CDR2 YYNGEE.

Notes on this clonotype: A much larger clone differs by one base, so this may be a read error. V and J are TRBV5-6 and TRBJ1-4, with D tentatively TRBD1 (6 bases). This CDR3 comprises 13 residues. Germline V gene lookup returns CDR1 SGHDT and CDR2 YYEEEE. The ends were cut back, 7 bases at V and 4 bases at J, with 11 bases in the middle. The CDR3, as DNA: TGTGCCAGCGGCAGACAGGATAATGAAAAACTGTTTTTT. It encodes CASGRQDNEKLFF.

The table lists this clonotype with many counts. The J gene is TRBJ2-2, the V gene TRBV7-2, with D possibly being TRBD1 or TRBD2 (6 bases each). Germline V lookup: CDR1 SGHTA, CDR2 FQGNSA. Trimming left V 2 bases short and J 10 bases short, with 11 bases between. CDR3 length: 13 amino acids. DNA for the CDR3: TGTGCCAGCAGCTTACAGGGGCGGGAGGAGCTGTTTTTT. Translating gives CASSLQGREELFF.

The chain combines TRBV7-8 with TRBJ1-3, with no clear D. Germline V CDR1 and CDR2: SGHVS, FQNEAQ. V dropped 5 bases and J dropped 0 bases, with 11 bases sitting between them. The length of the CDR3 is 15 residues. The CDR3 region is CASSEAVVSGNTIYF. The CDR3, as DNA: TGTGCCAGCAGCGAAGCGGTAGTCTCTGGAAACACCATATATTTT.

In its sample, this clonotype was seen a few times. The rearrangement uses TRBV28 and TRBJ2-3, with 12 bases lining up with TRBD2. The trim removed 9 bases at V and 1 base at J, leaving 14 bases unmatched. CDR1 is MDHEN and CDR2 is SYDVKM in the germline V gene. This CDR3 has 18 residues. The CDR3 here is CASLAGGLGLQGTDTQYF. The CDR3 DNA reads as TGTGCCAGTCTAGCGGGAGGGCTCGGGTTGCAGGGCACAGATACGCAGTATTTT.

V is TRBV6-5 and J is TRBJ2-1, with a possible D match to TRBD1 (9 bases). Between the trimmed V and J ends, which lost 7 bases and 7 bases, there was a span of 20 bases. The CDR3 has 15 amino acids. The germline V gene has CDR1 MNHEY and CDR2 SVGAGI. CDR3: CASTREGQGGNEQFF. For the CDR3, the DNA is TGTGCCAGCACACGGGAGGGACAGGGTGGGAATGAGCAGTTCTTC.

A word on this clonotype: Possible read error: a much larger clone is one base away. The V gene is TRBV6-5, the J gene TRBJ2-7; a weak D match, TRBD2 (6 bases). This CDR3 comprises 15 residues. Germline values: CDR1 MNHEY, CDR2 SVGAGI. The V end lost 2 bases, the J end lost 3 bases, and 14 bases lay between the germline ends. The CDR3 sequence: CASSYQGEGLYEQYF. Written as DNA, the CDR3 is TGTGCCAGCAGTTACCAGGGCGAGGGACTCTACGAGCAGTACTTC.

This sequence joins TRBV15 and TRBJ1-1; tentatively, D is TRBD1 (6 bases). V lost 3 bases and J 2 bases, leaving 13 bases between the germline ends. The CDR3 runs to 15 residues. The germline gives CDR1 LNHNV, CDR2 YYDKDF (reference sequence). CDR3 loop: CATSSTSTGNTEAFF. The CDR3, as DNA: TGTGCCACCAGCAGCACTTCGACAGGAAACACTGAAGCTTTCTTT.

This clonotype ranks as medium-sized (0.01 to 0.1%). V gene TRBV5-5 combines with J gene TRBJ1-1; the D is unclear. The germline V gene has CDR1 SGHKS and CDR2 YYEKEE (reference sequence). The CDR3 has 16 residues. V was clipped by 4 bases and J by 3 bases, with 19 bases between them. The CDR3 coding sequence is TGTGCCAGCAGCCCCCGAGAGGGAGATTTCCACACTGAAGCTTTCTTT. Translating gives CASSPREGDFHTEAFF.

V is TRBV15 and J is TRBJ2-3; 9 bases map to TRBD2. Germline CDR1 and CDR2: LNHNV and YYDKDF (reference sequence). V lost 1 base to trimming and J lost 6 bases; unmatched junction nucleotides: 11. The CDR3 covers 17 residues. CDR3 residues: CATSRATLAGSPDTQYF. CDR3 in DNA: TGTGCCACCAGCAGAGCCACTCTAGCGGGAAGTCCGGATACGCAGTATTTT.

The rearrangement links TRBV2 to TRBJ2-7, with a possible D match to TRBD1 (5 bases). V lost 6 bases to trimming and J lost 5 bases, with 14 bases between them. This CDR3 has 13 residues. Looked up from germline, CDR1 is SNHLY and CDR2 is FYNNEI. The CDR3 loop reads CASSPGNWDEQYF. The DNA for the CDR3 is TGTGCCAGCAGCCCAGGGAATTGGGACGAGCAGTACTTC. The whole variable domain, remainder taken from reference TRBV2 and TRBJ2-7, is EPEVTQTPSHQVTQMGQEVILRCVPISNHLYFYWYRQILGQKVEFLVSFYNNEISEKSEIFDDQFSVERPDGSNFTLKIRSTKLEDSAMYFCASSPGNWDEQYFGPGTRLTVT.

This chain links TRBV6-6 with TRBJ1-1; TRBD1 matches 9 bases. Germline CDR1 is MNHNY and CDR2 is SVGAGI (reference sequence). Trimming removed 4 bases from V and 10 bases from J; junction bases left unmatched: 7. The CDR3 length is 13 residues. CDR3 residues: CASSSPQGAGAFF. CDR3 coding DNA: TGTGCCAGCAGTTCCCCACAGGGGGCTGGAGCTTTCTTT.

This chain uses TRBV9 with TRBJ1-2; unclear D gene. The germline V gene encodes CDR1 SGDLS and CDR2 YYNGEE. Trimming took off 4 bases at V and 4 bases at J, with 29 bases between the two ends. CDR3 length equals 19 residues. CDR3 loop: CASSSRPGSPLTEAYGYTF. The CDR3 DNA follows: TGTGCCAGCAGCTCTCGCCCTGGCTCCCCATTAACGGAAGCCTATGGCTACACCTTC.

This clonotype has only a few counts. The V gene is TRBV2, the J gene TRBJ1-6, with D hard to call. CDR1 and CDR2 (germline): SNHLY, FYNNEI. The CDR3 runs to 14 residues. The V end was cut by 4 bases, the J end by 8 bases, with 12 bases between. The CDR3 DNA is TGTGCCAGCAGTGTGGACGGCAACTATTCACCCCTCCACTTT. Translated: CASSVDGNYSPLHF.

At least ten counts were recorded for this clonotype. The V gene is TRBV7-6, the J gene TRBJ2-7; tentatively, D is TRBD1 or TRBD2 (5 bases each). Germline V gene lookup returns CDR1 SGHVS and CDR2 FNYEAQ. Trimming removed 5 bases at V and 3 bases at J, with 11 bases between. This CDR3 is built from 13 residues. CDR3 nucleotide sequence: TGTGCCAGCAGCCCGGGACCCAACTACGAGCAGTACTTC. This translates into CASSPGPNYEQYF.

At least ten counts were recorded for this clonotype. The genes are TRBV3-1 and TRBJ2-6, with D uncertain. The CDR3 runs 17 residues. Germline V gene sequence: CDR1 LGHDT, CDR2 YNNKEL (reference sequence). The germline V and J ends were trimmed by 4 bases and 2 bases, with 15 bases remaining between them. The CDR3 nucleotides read TGTGCCAGCAGCCTAACGGCCGTCCTAACTGGGGCCAACGTCCTGACTTTC. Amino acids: CASSLTAVLTGANVLTF.

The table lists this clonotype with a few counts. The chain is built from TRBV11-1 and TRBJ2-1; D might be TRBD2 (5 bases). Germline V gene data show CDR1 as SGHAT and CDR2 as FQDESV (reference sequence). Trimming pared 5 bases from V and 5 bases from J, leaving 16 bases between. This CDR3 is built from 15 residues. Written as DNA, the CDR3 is TGTGCCAGCAGCCTCGACTACCACCCCCACAATGAGCAGTTCTTC. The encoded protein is CASSLDYHPHNEQFF. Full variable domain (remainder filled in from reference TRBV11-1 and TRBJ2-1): EAEVAQSPRYKITEKSQAVAFWCDPISGHATLYWYRQILGQGPELLVQFQDESVVDDSQLPKDRFSAERLKGVDSTLKIQPAELGDSAMYLCASSLDYHPHNEQFFGPGTRLTVL.

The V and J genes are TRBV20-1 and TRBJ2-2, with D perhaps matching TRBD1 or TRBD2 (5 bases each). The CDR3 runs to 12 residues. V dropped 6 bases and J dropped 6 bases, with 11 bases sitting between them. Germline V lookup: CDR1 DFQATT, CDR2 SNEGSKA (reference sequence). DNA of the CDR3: TGCAGTGCGAGGGGAGCCGCCGGGGAGCTGTTTTTT. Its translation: CSARGAAGELFF.